This entry describes one TCR beta chain. Its antigen is not known. This table comes from immunoSEQ multiplex PCR, and its TCRdb copy is limited to in-frame clones, with some not included. The data show 50,000 to 65,000 clones, 80% seen once. The CDR3 has 15 residues. V lost 5 bases to trimming and J lost 4 bases, with 17 bases between them. CDR1 and CDR2 (germline): LNHDA, SQIVND (reference sequence). This record belongs to a study of vaccination effects on CD4 cells after COVID-19. General observations from the study: Few convalescent patients were studied, and early post-infection samples were lacking.

Peptide-pool stimulation followed by sequencing identified expanded antigen-specific CD4+ clonotypes in the ViraFEST assay. The culture ran for 10 days, and then CD4+ T cells were isolated. With roughly 10 ug/ml peptides and 10 IU/ml IL-2, 1.5 million to 2 million PBMC per well were cultured. This TCR was recovered from a human donor who received a COVID-19 vaccine. The sequencing used CD4+ T cells from PBMCs cultured with HCoV-229E spike peptides, collected before COVID-19 vaccination. This chain joins TRBV19 and TRBJ1-1, with TRBD1 as a possible D gene (6 bases). Here the CDR3 DNA reads TGTGCCAGTAGTCCTTTTGTGGGGGGGGCCACTGAAGCTTTCTTT. It codes for CASSPFVGGATEAFF.